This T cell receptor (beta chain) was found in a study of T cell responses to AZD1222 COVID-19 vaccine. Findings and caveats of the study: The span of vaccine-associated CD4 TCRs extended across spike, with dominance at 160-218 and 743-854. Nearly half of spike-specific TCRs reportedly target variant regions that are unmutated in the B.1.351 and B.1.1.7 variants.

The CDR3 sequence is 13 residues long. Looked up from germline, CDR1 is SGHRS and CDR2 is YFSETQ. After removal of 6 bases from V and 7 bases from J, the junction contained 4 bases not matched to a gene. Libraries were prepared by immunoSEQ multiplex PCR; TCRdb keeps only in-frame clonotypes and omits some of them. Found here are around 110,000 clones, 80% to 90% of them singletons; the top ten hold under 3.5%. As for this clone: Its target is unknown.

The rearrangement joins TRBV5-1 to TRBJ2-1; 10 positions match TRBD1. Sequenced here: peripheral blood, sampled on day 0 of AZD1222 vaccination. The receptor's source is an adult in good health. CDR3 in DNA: TGCGCCAGCACCCGGACAGGGGGAAATGAGCAGTTCTTC. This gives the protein CASTRTGGNEQFF. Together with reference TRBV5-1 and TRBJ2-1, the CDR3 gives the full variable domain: KAGVTQTPRYLIKTRGQQVTLSCSPISGHRSVSWYQQTPGQGLQFLFEYFSETQRNKGNFPGRFSGRQFSNSRSEMNVSTLELGDSALYLCASTRTGGNEQFFGPGTRLTVL.